The clone carrying this T cell receptor (beta chain) was counted a few times. This entry comes from a study of patients and donors after allogeneic stem cell transplantation. A single record per CDR3 protein comes from TCRdb applying MiXCR to the RT-PCR reads. The sample shows hundreds of thousands of distinct CDR3 sequences, 16% of them seen only once. This clonotype was obtained from a human donor who was either an allogeneic HSCT recipient or a stem cell or donor lymphocyte infusion donor (not recorded which). It is not recorded whose cells these are; they may come from a transplant donor. Sequencing input: blood, either unsorted or a sorted T cell fraction (not recorded which).

Here the CDR3 DNA reads TGTGCCAGCAGTTACTGGTCTGGGGCCAACGTCCTGACTTTC. It is translated as CASSYWSGANVLTF. The rearrangement links TRBV6-5 to TRBJ2-6, with D unclear. Trimming took 1 base from V and 1 from J, leaving 2 bases between them. In germline, CDR1 is MNHEY, CDR2 SVGAGI. CDR3 length: 14 residues.